This T cell receptor beta chain was recovered during a study of T cells after yellow fever vaccination. Study at large: Fractions of low cell number were prepared using SMART-Seq v4 Ultra Low Input. Study-wide results and caveats: Subsequent booster samples again held most clones from primary vaccination (nearly 98% CD4, nearly 90% CD8).

TCRdb re-analysed the 5' RACE reads in MiXCR, keeping a single row per CDR3 protein. Among 250,000 to 400,000 distinct CDR3 sequences listed, approximately 4% were seen once. The germline V and J ends were trimmed by 0 bases and 4 bases, with 9 bases remaining between them. The CDR3 loop spans 14 amino acids. From germline, CDR1 is LGHDT and CDR2 YNNKEL (reference sequence). The table lists this clonotype with a few counts. Its specificity is unknown. The receptor was isolated from a man between 18 and 35 years old who received the YFV17D yellow fever vaccine. The J gene is TRBJ1-1, the V gene TRBV3-1, with D unresolved. The material sequenced was PBMCs, taken 5 days after the yellow fever booster vaccination. DNA of the CDR3: TGTGCCAGCAGCCAAGAAGGAGCGTTCACTGAAGCTTTCTTT. Translated, it gives CASSQEGAFTEAFF. The complete variable domain, with remaining parts taken from reference TRBV3-1 and TRBJ1-1, reads DTAVSQTPKYLVTQMGNDKSIKCEQNLGHDTMYWYKQDSKKFLKIMFSYNNKELIINETVPNRFSPKSPDKAHLNLHINSLELGDSAVYFCASSQEGAFTEAFFGQGTRLTVV.